This is a list of T cell receptor beta chains from one sample in a study of blood T cell repertoires in COVID-19. Repertoires were generated with immunoSEQ multiplex PCR, while TCRdb's copy carries only in-frame clones and drops some. The table shows around 140,000 clones, with about 81% occurring only once. Sequenced sample: PBMCs or T cells enriched from blood (not recorded which). The receptors were gathered from a man aged 35 to 55 with acute COVID-19. The CDR3 runs from the conserved cysteine through the conserved F or W. D genes are given only for firm matches. The size entry is marked missing in some rows and otherwise reads once, few, many or a size class.

TRBJ1-1 TRBV5-1 NA NA CASSFAGRTEAFF TGCGCCAGCAGCTTCGCGGGTAGAACTGAAGCTTTCTTT
TRBJ2-1 TRBV11-3 TRBD2 NA CASSILPTGTSGLNEQFF TGTGCCAGCAGCATTTTACCAACCGGGACTAGCGGGCTAAATGAGCAGTTCTTC
TRBJ2-4 TRBV6-6 TRBD1 NA CASSRRTGYGFTKNIQYF TGTGCCAGCAGTCGTCGGACAGGTTACGGGTTTACCAAAAACATTCAGTACTTC
TRBJ1-4 TRBV9 TRBD1 NA CASSGGQGGTNEKLFF TGTGCCAGCAGCGGGGGACAGGGGGGAACTAATGAAAAACTGTTTTTT
TRBJ1-3 TRBV18 NA NA CASSPPGNGNTIYF TGTGCCAGCTCACCTCCAGGGAATGGAAACACCATATATTTT
TRBJ2-1 TRBV5-1 NA NA CASSSDIISSYNEQFF TGCGCCAGCAGCTCAGATATAATCAGCTCCTACAATGAGCAGTTCTTC
TRBJ2-7 TRBV3-1/TRBV3-2 NA NA CASSQEGGIPPYEQYF TGTGCCAGCAGCCAAGAAGGAGGGATCCCCCCCTACGAGCAGTACTTC
TRBJ2-5 TRBV19 NA NA CASSSGEFQYF TGTGCCAGTAGTAGTGGGGAGTTCCAGTACTTC
TRBJ1-1 TRBV5-1 NA NA CASSSTLTGITEAFF TGCGCCAGCAGTTCCACTTTAACAGGTATTACTGAAGCTTTCTTT
TRBJ1-4 TRBV5-5 NA NA CASSLAAGPNEKLFF TGTGCCAGCAGCTTGGCGGCAGGGCCTAATGAAAAACTGTTTTTT
TRBJ2-7 TRBV11-2 NA NA CASSLSEMSYEQYF TGTGCCAGCAGCTTAAGCGAGATGTCCTACGAGCAGTACTTC
TRBJ1-1 TRBV6-5 NA NA CASSPRRSGSTEAFF TGTGCCAGCAGCCCCAGACGAAGTGGGAGCACTGAAGCTTTCTTT
TRBJ1-4 TRBV9 NA NA CASSVGGTNEKLFF TGTGCCAGCAGCGTTGGCGGAACTAATGAAAAACTGTTTTTT
TRBJ2-3 TRBV7-6 NA NA CASSDRGNTQYF TGTGCCAGCAGCGACCGGGGAAATACGCAGTATTTT
TRBJ2-1 TRBV12-5 NA NA CASGLAIEQFF TGTGCTAGTGGGCTAGCGATTGAGCAGTTCTTC
TRBJ2-1 TRBV5-1 TRBD2 NA CASSLGLADGEQFF TGCGCCAGCAGCCTCGGACTAGCTGATGGTGAGCAGTTCTTC
TRBJ2-6 TRBV19 TRBD1 NA CASRAGTGDPGANVLTF TGTGCCAGTAGGGCCGGGACAGGGGACCCTGGGGCCAACGTCCTGACTTTC
TRBJ2-7 TRBV6-5 TRBD2 once CASKTPGTSVYEQYF TGTGCCAGCAAGACCCCCGGGACTAGCGTCTACGAGCAGTACTTC
TRBJ1-6 TRBV10-2 TRBD1 NA CASTEQGAGSPLHF TGCGCCAGCACCGAGCAGGGGGCGGGGTCACCCCTCCACTTT
TRBJ1-1 TRBV7-9 TRBD1 NA CASSSEGATEAFF TGTGCCAGCAGCTCGGAGGGGGCCACTGAAGCTTTCTTT
TRBJ1-3 TRBV3-1/TRBV3-2 TRBD1 NA CASSQATGGKGNTIYF TGTGCCAGCAGCCAGGCCACAGGGGGAAAGGGAAACACCATATATTTT
TRBJ2-5 TRBV11-3 NA NA CASSLNQAAKETQYF TGTGCCAGCAGCTTAAACCAGGCTGCTAAAGAGACCCAGTACTTC
TRBJ1-5 TRBV6-5 TRBD1 NA CATLGGTGWEPQHF TGTGCCACCTTGGGGGGGACAGGGTGGGAGCCCCAGCATTTT
TRBJ1-2 TRBV7-2 TRBD1 NA CASSSRTGGPYGYTF TGTGCCAGCAGCTCCCGGACAGGGGGCCCTTATGGCTACACCTTC
TRBJ2-6 TRBV5-4 TRBD1 NA CASSFGQGAPGANVLTF TGTGCCAGCAGTTTCGGACAGGGGGCGCCTGGGGCCAACGTCCTGACTTTC
TRBJ2-7 TRBV7-8 NA NA CASSLAGLAYEQYF TGTGCCAGCAGCTTAGCGGGACTCGCCTACGAGCAGTACTTC
TRBJ1-6 TRBV24-1 NA few CATSDPGGSSYNSPLHF TGTGCCACCAGTGACCCCGGGGGGAGCTCCTATAATTCACCCCTCCACTTT
TRBJ2-1 TRBV5-1 NA NA CASSLDGSSYNEQFF TGCGCCAGCAGCTTGGACGGTAGCTCCTACAATGAGCAGTTCTTC
TRBJ2-5 TRBV13 TRBD2 NA CASDQRGGPETQYF TGTGCCAGCGACCAGCGGGGGGGCCCTGAGACCCAGTACTTC
TRBJ2-7 TRBV9 TRBD2 once CASSKWDRGTSGGYEQYF TGTGCCAGCAGCAAGTGGGACAGGGGAACTAGCGGGGGGTACGAGCAGTACTTC
TRBJ1-3 TRBV9 NA NA CASSVATGGSSGNTIYF TGTGCCAGCAGCGTAGCTACCGGCGGCAGCTCTGGAAACACCATATATTTT
TRBJ2-2 TRBV19 TRBD2 NA CASSMFSGPTGELFF TGTGCCAGTAGTATGTTTAGCGGGCCTACCGGGGAGCTGTTTTTT
TRBJ1-5 TRBV19 NA NA CASSTQEEQPQHF TGTGCCAGTAGTACGCAGGAGGAGCAGCCCCAGCATTTT
TRBJ2-6 TRBV19 NA NA CASSSKTAGANVLTF TGTGCCAGTAGTTCTAAGACAGCTGGGGCCAACGTCCTGACTTTC
TRBJ2-7 TRBV6-5 TRBD2 once CASSYATSGVSYEQYF TGTGCCAGCAGTTACGCTACTAGCGGGGTCTCCTACGAGCAGTACTTC
TRBJ1-2 TRBV27 TRBD1 NA CASSWRQGLGYTF TGTGCCAGCAGTTGGAGACAGGGCCTTGGCTACACCTTC
TRBJ2-2 TRBV11-3 NA NA CASSLESDLNTGELFF TGTGCCAGCAGCTTAGAATCAGACTTAAACACCGGGGAGCTGTTTTTT
TRBJ2-6 TRBV5-5 NA NA CASSFGGGANVLTF TGTGCCAGCAGCTTTGGAGGTGGGGCCAACGTCCTGACTTTC
TRBJ1-3 TRBV28 TRBD1 NA CASSPGGFPHSGNTIYF TGTGCCAGCAGTCCAGGGGGCTTTCCCCACTCTGGAAACACCATATATTTT
TRBJ1-4 TRBV6-5 NA once CASSYERGPNEKLFF TGTGCCAGCAGTTACGAAAGGGGCCCAAATGAAAAACTGTTTTTT
TRBJ2-2 TRBV6-2/TRBV6-3 NA NA CASSPTLGVAARGGELFF TGTGCCAGCAGTCCCACCCTGGGAGTAGCGGCCCGCGGCGGGGAGCTGTTTTTT
TRBJ1-5 TRBV28 TRBD1 few CASSPPTGYGQPQHF TGTGCCAGCAGCCCCCCGACAGGGTACGGTCAGCCCCAGCATTTT
TRBJ2-2 TRBV2 NA NA CASSVAGWDTGELFF TGTGCCAGCAGTGTCGCAGGCTGGGACACCGGGGAGCTGTTTTTT
TRBJ2-7 TRBV3-1/TRBV3-2 TRBD2 NA CASTQAGGGAYEQYF TGTGCCAGCACCCAGGCGGGCGGGGGGGCCTACGAGCAGTACTTC
TRBJ2-7 TRBV19 TRBD2 NA CASSIGLAGIYEQYF TGTGCCAGTAGTATTGGCCTAGCGGGGATCTACGAGCAGTACTTC